Included here is one TCR beta chain sequence, with context. The entry originates in a study of T cell responses to AZD1222 COVID-19 vaccine. Clones were sequenced by immunoSEQ multiplex PCR, and TCRdb holds only the in-frame ones, with some missing. The sample yields 180,000 or so clones, 92% seen once. The J segment lost 0 bases and the V segment lost 6 bases, leaving 7 bases of the junction unmatched. This CDR3 is built from 16 residues. From germline, CDR1 is SNHLY and CDR2 FYNNEI. The receptor comes from an adult who received the AZD1222 COVID-19 vaccine. Specimen: peripheral blood, collected 28 days after the second AZD1222 dose. This chain joins TRBV2 and TRBJ2-2, with 7 positions matching TRBD1. CDR3 region: CASRTTDRANTGELFF. CDR3 DNA sequence: TGTGCCAGCAGGACCACCGACAGGGCGAACACCGGGGAGCTGTTTTTT.